This T cell receptor beta chain originates from a study of T-cell memory formation after mild COVID-19. A single record per CDR3 protein comes from TCRdb applying MiXCR to the 5' RACE reads. This sample has more than 150,000 distinct CDR3 sequences, with around 20% found just once. This clonotype was counted only a few times. The CDR3 runs to 15 residues. The junction had 5 bases not matched to a gene; V was cut back by 3 bases and J by 10 bases. Per germline, CDR1 SGHRS and CDR2 YFSETQ. Sequencing input: PBMCs or a T cell subset sorted from them (not recorded which). This chain connects TRBV5-1 to TRBJ2-1; 15 bases match TRBD2. This clonotype was sampled from a man aged 18 to 29 who had mild COVID-19 (a few samples of this study predate the infection). Cell type and time point are not known. The CDR3 sequence is CASSSSGTSGGEQFF. The CDR3 DNA reads as TGCGCCAGCAGCTCATCCGGGACTAGCGGGGGGGAGCAGTTCTTC.